A single sample gave rise to the 14 T cell receptor beta chains below, sequenced in a study of blood T cell repertoires in COVID-19. Here immunoSEQ multiplex PCR was the method, and the copy in TCRdb shows in-frame clones only, minus some. The table records approximately 100,000 clones, 85% to 95% of them present only once. The sample comprised peripheral blood. The receptors were sampled from a man between 45 and 60 years old with active COVID-19.

This chain links TRBV5-1 with TRBJ2-1; the match to TRBD2 covers 9 bases. The CDR3 length is 16 residues. Trimming took 0 bases from V and 4 from J; bases not matched to a gene: 5. CDR1 is SGHRS, CDR2 YFSETQ, per germline. The CDR3 reads CASSLEGGRGYNEQFF. For the CDR3, the DNA is TGCGCCAGCAGCTTGGAGGGCGGGAGGGGTTACAATGAGCAGTTCTTC. The full variable domain, in which reference TRBV5-1 and TRBJ2-1 provide the parts outside the CDR3, is KAGVTQTPRYLIKTRGQQVTLSCSPISGHRSVSWYQQTPGQGLQFLFEYFSETQRNKGNFPGRFSGRQFSNSRSEMNVSTLELGDSALYLCASSLEGGRGYNEQFFGPGTRLTVL.

V usage is TRBV19 and J usage is TRBJ2-2; D is undetermined. V gave up 7 bases and J gave up 5 bases, with 11 bases separating them. This CDR3 spans 13 amino acids. Germline V gene sequence: CDR1 LNHDA, CDR2 SQIVND (reference sequence). CDR3 nucleotide sequence: TGTGCCAGTACAGTATCCGCAACCGGGGAGCTGTTTTTT. Translating gives CASTVSATGELFF.

The chain is built from TRBV7-9 and TRBJ2-2; D unresolved. The ends were cut back, 8 bases at V and 7 bases at J, with 11 bases in the middle. The CDR3 totals 12 residues. The germline gives CDR1 SEHNR, CDR2 FQNEAQ (reference sequence). CDR3 protein: CASSSLVGELFF. The CDR3 DNA reads TGTGCCAGCTCTAGTCTGGTCGGGGAGCTGTTTTTT. Filled out from reference TRBV7-9 and TRBJ2-2, the complete variable domain reads DTGVSQNPRHKITKRGQNVTFRCDPISEHNRLYWYRQTLGQGPEFLTYFQNEAQLEKSRLLSDRFSAERPKGSFSTLEIQRTEQGDSAMYLCASSSLVGELFFGEGSRLTVL.

The chain uses TRBV7-3 and TRBJ2-2; no reliable D call. The germline CDR1 and CDR2 sequences are SGHTA and FQGTGA. Trimming removed 6 bases from V and 6 bases from J, with 11 bases in between. CDR3 length equals 13 residues. This chain's CDR3 is CASSSGPAGELFF. The CDR3 DNA reads as TGTGCCAGCAGTTCTGGTCCGGCCGGGGAGCTGTTTTTT.

The chain links TRBV3-1 (or the pseudogene TRBV3-2) to TRBJ2-3, with a weak D call TRBD2 (6 bases). The CDR3 contains 20 residues. Trimming removed 1 base from V and 3 bases from J, with 26 bases in between. Germline V gene data show CDR1 as LGHDT and CDR2 as YNNKEL (reference sequence). The CDR3 loop is CASSQVSVGGIILATDTQYF. In nucleotides, the CDR3 is TGTGCCAGCAGCCAAGTCTCGGTAGGCGGGATTATCCTCGCTACAGATACGCAGTATTTT.

This rearrangement joins TRBV19 to TRBJ1-4; D gene ambiguous. The CDR3 has 13 residues. V was trimmed by 7 bases and J by 5 bases, leaving 11 bases between them. The germline CDR1 and CDR2 sequences are LNHDA and SQIVND (reference sequence). The DNA for the CDR3 is TGTGCCAGTAATTCCGCGGCGAATGAAAAACTGTTTTTT. Translating it yields CASNSAANEKLFF.

The rearrangement links TRBV19 to TRBJ2-7, with D possibly TRBD1 on 5 matching bases. Germline V gene lookup returns CDR1 LNHDA and CDR2 SQIVND (reference sequence). There are 15 residues in the CDR3. V lost 8 bases and J lost 1, with 18 bases in between. The CDR3 spells CASSRQSFGSYEQYF. In DNA form, the CDR3 reads TGTGCCAGTTCTCGACAGAGTTTCGGTTCCTACGAGCAGTACTTC.

The J gene is TRBJ2-5, the V gene TRBV5-1; 7 bases are shared with TRBD1. Germline V lookup: CDR1 SGHRS, CDR2 YFSETQ. This CDR3 comprises 15 residues. The V segment lost 1 base and the J segment 4 bases; nucleotides outside the gene matches: 7. The CDR3 region is CASSLSVTGRETQYF. The CDR3 DNA reads TGCGCCAGCAGCTTGAGTGTGACAGGGCGAGAGACCCAGTACTTC. The variable domain in full, completed from reference TRBV5-1 and TRBJ2-5, reads KAGVTQTPRYLIKTRGQQVTLSCSPISGHRSVSWYQQTPGQGLQFLFEYFSETQRNKGNFPGRFSGRQFSNSRSEMNVSTLELGDSALYLCASSLSVTGRETQYFGPGTRLLVL.

The J gene is TRBJ1-1, the V gene TRBV7-2; maybe TRBD1 (5 bases). V was trimmed by 6 bases and J by 1 base, leaving 9 bases between them. This CDR3 is 13 amino acids long. The germline V gene has CDR1 SGHTA and CDR2 FQGNSA. CDR3 in amino acids: CASSLTGNTEAFF. The CDR3 region has the DNA TGTGCCAGCAGTTTAACAGGGAACACTGAAGCTTTCTTT.

V gene TRBV7-8 combines with J gene TRBJ2-1; D possibly corresponds to TRBD2 (6 bases). The CDR3 consists of 17 residues. V was trimmed by 5 bases and J by 2 bases, leaving 19 bases between them. Per germline, CDR1 SGHVS and CDR2 FQNEAQ. CDR3 bases: TGTGCCAGCAGCCCCCCCCAAGCGGGCTTCACCTACAATGAGCAGTTCTTC. Translated, it gives CASSPPQAGFTYNEQFF.

The chain has TRBV5-6 and TRBJ1-4; 7 bases agree with TRBD1. The CDR3 loop spans 16 amino acids. The junction had 11 bases not matched to a gene; V was cut back by 4 bases and J by 5 bases. Germline V gene data show CDR1 as SGHDT and CDR2 as YYEEEE. Here the CDR3 reads CASSLQSQGSNEKLFF. The CDR3 nucleotides read TGTGCCAGCAGCCTCCAATCACAGGGGTCCAATGAAAAACTGTTTTTT.

The V call is TRBV5-8, the J call TRBJ1-2; D might be TRBD1 (6 bases). This CDR3 is built from 13 residues. V shed 4 bases and J shed 9 bases, with 16 bases lying between them. CDR1 is SGHTS, CDR2 YDEGEE, per germline. The CDR3 DNA reads as TGTGCCAGCAGCCCCCATTTACAGGGAAGCTACACCTTC. Protein: CASSPHLQGSYTF.

The CDR3 sequence is CAISVGISYEQYF. The CDR3 coding sequence is TGTGCCATCAGTGTCGGGATCTCCTACGAGCAGTACTTC. The genes are TRBV10-3 and TRBJ2-7; weak D call: TRBD2 (5 bases). Germline values: CDR1 ENHRY, CDR2 SYGVKD. V was trimmed by 4 bases and J by 0 bases, leaving 7 bases between them. This CDR3 region has 13 residues.

The gene calls are TRBV7-2 and TRBJ2-1; D unresolved. This CDR3 has 12 residues. CDR1 is SGHTA and CDR2 is FQGNSA in the germline V gene. V shed 4 bases and J shed 10 bases, with 11 bases lying between them. The CDR3 bases are TGTGCCAGCAGCTCCCAGGTTGGGGAGCAGTTCTTC. Translating gives CASSSQVGEQFF.